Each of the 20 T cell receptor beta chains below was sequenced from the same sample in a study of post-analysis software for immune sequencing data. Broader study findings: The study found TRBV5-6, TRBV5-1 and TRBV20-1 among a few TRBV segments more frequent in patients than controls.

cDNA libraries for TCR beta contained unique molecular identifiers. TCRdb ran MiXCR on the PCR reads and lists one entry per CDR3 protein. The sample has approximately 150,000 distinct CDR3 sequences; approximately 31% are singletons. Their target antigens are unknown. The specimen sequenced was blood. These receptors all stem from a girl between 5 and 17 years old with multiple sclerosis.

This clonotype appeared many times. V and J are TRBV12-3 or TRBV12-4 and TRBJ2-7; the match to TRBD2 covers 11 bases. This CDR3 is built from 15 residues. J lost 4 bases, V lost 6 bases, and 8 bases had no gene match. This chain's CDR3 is CASSPGTSGNYEQYF. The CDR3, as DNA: TGTGCCAGCAGCCCTGGGACTAGCGGTAATTACGAGCAGTACTTC.

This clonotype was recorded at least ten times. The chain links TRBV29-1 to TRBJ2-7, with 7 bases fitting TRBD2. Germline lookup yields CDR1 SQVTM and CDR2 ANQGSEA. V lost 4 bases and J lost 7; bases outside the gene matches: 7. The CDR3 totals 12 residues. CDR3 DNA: TGCAGCGTTGGAAGTGCTAGCGGAGAGCAGTACTTC. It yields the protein CSVGSASGEQYF.

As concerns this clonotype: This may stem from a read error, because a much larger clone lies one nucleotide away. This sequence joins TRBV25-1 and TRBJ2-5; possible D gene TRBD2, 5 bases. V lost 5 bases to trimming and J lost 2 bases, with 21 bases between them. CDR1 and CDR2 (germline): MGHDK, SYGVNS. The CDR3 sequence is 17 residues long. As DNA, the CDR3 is TGTGCCAGCAGTCCCCAGAATGTGGGAGTGGAACAAGAGACCCAGTACTTC. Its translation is CASSPQNVGVEQETQYF.

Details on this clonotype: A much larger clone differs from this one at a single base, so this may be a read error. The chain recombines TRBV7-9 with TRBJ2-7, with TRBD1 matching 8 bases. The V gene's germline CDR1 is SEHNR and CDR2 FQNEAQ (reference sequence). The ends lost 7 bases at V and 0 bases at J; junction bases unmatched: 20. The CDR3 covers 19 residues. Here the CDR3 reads CASNLKQGGFSSGSYEQYF. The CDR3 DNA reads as TGTGCCAGCAACCTCAAACAGGGGGGATTTTCTTCGGGCTCCTACGAGCAGTACTTC.

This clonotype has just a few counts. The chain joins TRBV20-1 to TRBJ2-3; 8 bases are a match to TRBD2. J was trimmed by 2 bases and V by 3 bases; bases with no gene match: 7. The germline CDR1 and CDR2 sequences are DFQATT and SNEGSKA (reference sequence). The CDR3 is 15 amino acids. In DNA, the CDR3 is TGCAGTGCTAGTGAACCAGCGGGAGTCACAGATACGCAGTATTTT. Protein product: CSASEPAGVTDTQYF.

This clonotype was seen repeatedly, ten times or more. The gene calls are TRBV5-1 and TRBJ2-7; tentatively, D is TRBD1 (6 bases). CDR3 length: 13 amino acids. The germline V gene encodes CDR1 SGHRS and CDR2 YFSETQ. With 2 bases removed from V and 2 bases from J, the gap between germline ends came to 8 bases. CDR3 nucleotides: TGCGCCAGCAGCTTTAACAGGGCCTACGAGCAGTACTTC. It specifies CASSFNRAYEQYF.

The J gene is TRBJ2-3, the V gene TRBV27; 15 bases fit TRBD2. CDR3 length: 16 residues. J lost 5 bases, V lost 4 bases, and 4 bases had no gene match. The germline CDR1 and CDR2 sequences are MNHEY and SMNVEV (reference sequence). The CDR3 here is CASSSWTSGGGDTQYF. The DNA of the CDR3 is TGTGCCAGCAGTTCCTGGACTAGCGGGGGGGGAGATACGCAGTATTTT.

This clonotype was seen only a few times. The CDR3 loop reads CASSLRSSGRSYNEQFF. Written as DNA, the CDR3 is TGTGCCAGCAGCTTAAGATCGTCTGGGAGGTCCTACAATGAGCAGTTCTTC. The V gene is TRBV7-9, the J gene TRBJ2-1; a weak D match, TRBD2 (6 bases). The V end lost 2 bases, the J end lost 1 base, and 15 bases lay between the germline ends. This CDR3 comprises 17 residues. CDR1 and CDR2 (germline): SEHNR, FQNEAQ (reference sequence).

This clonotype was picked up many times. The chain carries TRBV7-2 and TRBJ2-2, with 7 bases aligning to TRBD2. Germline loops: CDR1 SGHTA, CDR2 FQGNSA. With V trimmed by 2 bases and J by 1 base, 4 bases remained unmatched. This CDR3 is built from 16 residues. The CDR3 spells CASSLNPSGNTGELFF. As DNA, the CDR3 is TGTGCCAGCAGCTTAAATCCTAGCGGGAACACCGGGGAGCTGTTTTTT.

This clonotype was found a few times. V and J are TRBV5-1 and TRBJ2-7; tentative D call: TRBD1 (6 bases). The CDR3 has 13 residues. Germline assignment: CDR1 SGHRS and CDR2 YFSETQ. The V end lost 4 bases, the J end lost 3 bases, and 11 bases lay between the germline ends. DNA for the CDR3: TGCGCCAGCAGCGTGACAGGTTTCTACGAGCAGTACTTC. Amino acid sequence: CASSVTGFYEQYF.

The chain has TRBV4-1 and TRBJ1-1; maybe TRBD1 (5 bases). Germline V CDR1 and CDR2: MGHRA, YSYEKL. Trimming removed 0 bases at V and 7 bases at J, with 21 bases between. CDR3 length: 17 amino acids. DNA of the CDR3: TGCGCCAGCAGCCAAGATATTGTGGGGACGTCTTTCTTTGAAGCTTTCTTT. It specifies CASSQDIVGTSFFEAFF.

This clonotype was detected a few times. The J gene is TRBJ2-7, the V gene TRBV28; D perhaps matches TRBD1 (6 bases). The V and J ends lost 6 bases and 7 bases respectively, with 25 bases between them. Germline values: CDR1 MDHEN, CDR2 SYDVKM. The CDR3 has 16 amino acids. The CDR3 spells CASSPRGTSRTREQYF. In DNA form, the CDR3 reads TGTGCCAGCAGCCCCAGAGGGACATCACGTACGAGGGAGCAGTACTTC.

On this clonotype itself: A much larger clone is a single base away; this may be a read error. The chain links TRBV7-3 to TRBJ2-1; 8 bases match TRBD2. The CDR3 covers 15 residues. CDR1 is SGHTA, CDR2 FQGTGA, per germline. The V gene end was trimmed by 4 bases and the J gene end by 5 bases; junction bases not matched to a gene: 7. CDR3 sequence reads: CASSSGGPAHNEQFF. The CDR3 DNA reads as TGTGCCAGCAGCTCGGGAGGGCCAGCTCACAATGAGCAGTTCTTC.

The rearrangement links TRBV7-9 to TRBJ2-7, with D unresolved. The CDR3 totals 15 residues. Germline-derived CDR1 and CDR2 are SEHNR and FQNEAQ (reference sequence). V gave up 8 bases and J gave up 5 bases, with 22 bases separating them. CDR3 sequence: CASGTSGRGFNEQYF. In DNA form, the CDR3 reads TGTGCCAGCGGCACGTCTGGGCGTGGGTTCAACGAGCAGTACTTC.

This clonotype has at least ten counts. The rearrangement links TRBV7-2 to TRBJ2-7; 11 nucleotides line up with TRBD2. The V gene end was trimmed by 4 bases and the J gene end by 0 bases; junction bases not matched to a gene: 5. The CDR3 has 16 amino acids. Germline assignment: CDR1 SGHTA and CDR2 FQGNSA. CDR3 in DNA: TGTGCCAGCAGCTCCCTAGCGGGAGGAAGCTCCTACGAGCAGTACTTC. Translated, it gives CASSSLAGGSSYEQYF.

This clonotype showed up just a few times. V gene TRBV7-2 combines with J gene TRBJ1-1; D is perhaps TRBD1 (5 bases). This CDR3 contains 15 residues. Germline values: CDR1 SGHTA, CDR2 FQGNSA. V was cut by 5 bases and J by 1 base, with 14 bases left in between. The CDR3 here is CASSQVGGRNTEAFF. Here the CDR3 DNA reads TGTGCCAGCAGCCAAGTGGGGGGGAGGAACACTGAAGCTTTCTTT.

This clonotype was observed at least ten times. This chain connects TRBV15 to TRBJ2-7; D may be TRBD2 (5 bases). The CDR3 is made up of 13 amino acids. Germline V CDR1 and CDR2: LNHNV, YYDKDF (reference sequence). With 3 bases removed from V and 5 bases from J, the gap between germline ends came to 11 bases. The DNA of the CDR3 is TGTGCCACCAGCAGTAGCGTGCGGAACGAGCAGTACTTC. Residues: CATSSSVRNEQYF.

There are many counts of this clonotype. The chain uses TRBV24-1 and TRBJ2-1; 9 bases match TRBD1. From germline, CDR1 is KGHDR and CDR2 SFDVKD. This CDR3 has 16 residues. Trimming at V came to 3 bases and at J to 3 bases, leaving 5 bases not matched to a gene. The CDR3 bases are TGTGCCACCAGTGATGCCGGGACAGGGCGCTACAATGAGCAGTTCTTC. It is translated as CATSDAGTGRYNEQFF.

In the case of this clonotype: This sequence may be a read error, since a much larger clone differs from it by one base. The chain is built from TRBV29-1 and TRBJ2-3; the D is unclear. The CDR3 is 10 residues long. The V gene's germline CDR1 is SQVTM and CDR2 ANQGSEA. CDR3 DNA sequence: TGCAGCGTTTGGAGAGATTCGCAGTATTTT. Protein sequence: CSVWRDSQYF.

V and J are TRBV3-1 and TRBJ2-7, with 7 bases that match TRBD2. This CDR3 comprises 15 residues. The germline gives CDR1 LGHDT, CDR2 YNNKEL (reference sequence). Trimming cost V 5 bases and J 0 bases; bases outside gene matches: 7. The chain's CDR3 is CASSFLAASSYEQYF. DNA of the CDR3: TGTGCCAGCAGCTTTCTAGCGGCTAGCTCCTACGAGCAGTACTTC.